The 10 T cell receptor beta chains listed next were all sequenced from one sample in a study of blood T cell repertoires in COVID-19. Method: immunoSEQ multiplex PCR; TCRdb's copy keeps in-frame clones and lacks some. The sample holds approximately 460,000 clones; approximately 89% are singletons and the top ten take approximately 0.9%. Sequences were obtained from peripheral blood. All receptors derive from a man younger than 35 with COVID-19, enrolled during active disease.

The chain uses TRBV19 and TRBJ2-6; D gene unclear. V was trimmed by 2 bases and J by 0 bases, leaving 11 bases between them. Germline assignment: CDR1 LNHDA and CDR2 SQIVND (reference sequence). The CDR3 covers 17 residues. CDR3 sequence: CASSIPPVFSGANVLTF. The CDR3 nucleotides read TGTGCCAGTAGTATACCTCCTGTATTCTCTGGGGCCAACGTCCTGACTTTC.

The genes are TRBV4-2 and TRBJ1-1, with a tentative D call TRBD1 (5 bases). Trimming took off 1 base at V and 7 bases at J, with 13 bases between the two ends. The CDR3 spans 14 residues. Germline-derived CDR1 and CDR2 are LGHNA and YNFKEQ. The CDR3 here is CASSQGWKGVEAFF. The CDR3 bases are TGTGCCAGCAGCCAAGGATGGAAAGGGGTTGAAGCTTTCTTT.

In this sample, this clone turned up a few times. V gene TRBV18 combines with J gene TRBJ1-5, with a possible D match to TRBD1 (5 bases). This CDR3 comprises 15 residues. The germline V gene has CDR1 KGHSH and CDR2 LQKENI. The V end lost 3 bases, the J end lost 0 bases, and 9 bases lay between the germline ends. This chain's CDR3 is CASSPGGSSNQPQHF. The CDR3 region has the DNA TGTGCCAGCTCACCGGGGGGAAGTAGCAATCAGCCCCAGCATTTT.

The V call is TRBV7-9, the J call TRBJ2-3; TRBD1 might be the D (5 bases). This CDR3 spans 15 amino acids. Looked up from germline, CDR1 is SEHNR and CDR2 is FQNEAQ (reference sequence). V gave up 5 bases and J gave up 6 bases, with 18 bases separating them. CDR3 protein: CASSEDRRGHDTQYF. The CDR3 DNA sequence: TGTGCCAGCAGCGAAGACAGACGTGGTCACGATACGCAGTATTTT.

The chain couples TRBV7-9 to TRBJ2-1; 7 bases match TRBD2. Unmatched junction bases numbered 2, after V lost 2 bases and J lost 10 bases. CDR3 length: 12 amino acids. CDR1 and CDR2 from the germline V gene are SEHNR and FQNEAQ (reference sequence). Here the CDR3 reads CASSLILAEQFF. The CDR3, as DNA: TGTGCCAGCAGCTTAATACTAGCGGAGCAGTTCTTC. Combining the CDR3 with reference TRBV7-9 and TRBJ2-1 gives the whole variable domain DTGVSQNPRHKITKRGQNVTFRCDPISEHNRLYWYRQTLGQGPEFLTYFQNEAQLEKSRLLSDRFSAERPKGSFSTLEIQRTEQGDSAMYLCASSLILAEQFFGPGTRLTVL.

V gene TRBV30 combines with J gene TRBJ2-7; D might be TRBD1 (6 bases). Per the germline V gene, CDR1 is GTSNPN and CDR2 is SVGIG (reference sequence). V dropped 1 base and J dropped 5 bases, with 9 bases sitting between them. The CDR3 covers 12 residues. The CDR3 here is CAWSAPGDEQYF. In nucleotides, the CDR3 is TGTGCCTGGAGTGCCCCAGGGGACGAGCAGTACTTC.

The chain recombines TRBV7-8 with TRBJ2-3, with TRBD2 identical over 9 bases. The CDR3 totals 11 residues. Germline CDR1 and CDR2: SGHVS and FQNEAQ. V shed 8 bases and J 9 bases; nucleotides not matched to a gene: 3. CDR3 amino acids: CASRLAETQYF. Here the CDR3 DNA reads TGTGCCAGCCGACTAGCGGAAACGCAGTATTTT. Based on the CDR3 plus reference TRBV7-8 and TRBJ2-3, the full variable domain is GAGVSQSPRYKVAKRGQDVALRCDPISGHVSLFWYQQALGQGPEFLTYFQNEAQLDKSGLPSDRFFAERPEGSVSTLKIQRTQQEDSAVYLCASRLAETQYFGPGTRLTVL.

The chain is built from TRBV6-6 and TRBJ2-3, with TRBD2 matching over 7 bases. The CDR3 has 17 residues. CDR1 is MNHNY and CDR2 is SVGAGI in the germline V gene (reference sequence). Trimming removed 5 bases from V and 2 bases from J; junction bases left unmatched: 13. CDR3 bases: TGTGCCAGCAGTCCGTACCTTCTAGCGGCAAACACAGATACGCAGTATTTT. This sequence encodes CASSPYLLAANTDTQYF.

V and J are TRBV19 and TRBJ1-2; TRBD1 might be the D (6 bases). V lost 7 bases to trimming and J lost 3 bases, with 12 bases between them. There are 13 residues in the CDR3. Germline lookup yields CDR1 LNHDA and CDR2 SQIVND (reference sequence). The DNA for the CDR3 is TGTGCCAGTACACAGGGAGGGTACTATGGCTACACCTTC. Its protein is CASTQGGYYGYTF.

This clone was recorded once. This same CDR3 is encoded by further DNA sequences in the sample. The rearrangement links TRBV12-3 or TRBV12-4 to TRBJ1-1, with a possible D match to TRBD1 (5 bases). The CDR3 totals 13 residues. Trimming cost V 1 base and J 4 bases, with 7 bases left between them. The CDR3 DNA sequence: TGTGCCAGCAGTTTAGGGGGGGGCACTGAAGCTTTCTTT. This sequence encodes CASSLGGGTEAFF.